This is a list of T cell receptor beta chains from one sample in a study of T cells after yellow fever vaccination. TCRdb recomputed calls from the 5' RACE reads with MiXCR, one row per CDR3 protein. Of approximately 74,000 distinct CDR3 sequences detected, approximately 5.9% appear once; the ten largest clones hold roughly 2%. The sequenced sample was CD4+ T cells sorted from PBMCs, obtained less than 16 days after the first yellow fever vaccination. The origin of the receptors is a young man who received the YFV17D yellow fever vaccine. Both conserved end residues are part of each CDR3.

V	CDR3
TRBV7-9	CASTRTGGLYGYTF
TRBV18	CASSLAPGGPNFYEQYF
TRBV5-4	CASSGGETQYF
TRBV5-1	CASSLVRNDYNEQFF
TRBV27	CASSLYSIGLAGGAQRDEQFF
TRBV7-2	CASSPQGNQGDTQYF
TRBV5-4	CASSLGTALYTGELFF
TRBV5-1	CASSLRLLNTGELFF
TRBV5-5	CASSLGAVLTQETQYF
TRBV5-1	CASSEDGRETQYF
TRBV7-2	CASSLVQEGVRRSGYTF
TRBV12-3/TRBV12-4	CASSRPGQGKETQYF
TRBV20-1	CSARVLWAGDTYEQYF
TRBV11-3	CASSLGDSGPYNEQFF
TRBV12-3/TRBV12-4	CASSFFWTGHTGELFF
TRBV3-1	CASSQDSTAGANVLTF
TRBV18	CASSPRTHTDTQYF
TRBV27	CASSFQRGGTEAFF
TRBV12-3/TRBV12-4	CASSLSHAYGFTDTQYF
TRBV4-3	CASSQDRVTGSTDTQYF
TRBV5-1	CASSLVTVQETQYF
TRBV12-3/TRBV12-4	CASKGLASQYF
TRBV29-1	CSVRSERYYGYTF
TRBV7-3	CASKIGGAADTQYF
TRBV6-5	CASSFVGGRQETQYF
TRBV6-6	CASSPPLTVTDTQYF
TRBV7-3	CASSLNPLTGAFTDTQYF